The subject of this entry is one T cell receptor beta chain. As yet, its antigen is unknown. Repertoires were generated with immunoSEQ multiplex PCR, while TCRdb's copy carries only in-frame clones and drops some. The sample consists of about 42,000 clones, roughly 85% of them appearing once. The sample is drawn from a study of a mutant IDH1 vaccine in newly diagnosed glioma. In the study overall: Vaccines began 4-6 weeks after radiotherapy alone, or with temozolomide cycles. Previous care, which was radiotherapy, temozolomide, or both, most often involved both. Study-level findings and limits: Top peripheral T cell clonotype shifts appeared unrelated to pseudoprogression.

The time point: week 5, during vaccination. The investigators gave 300 ug of mutant IDH1 20-mer peptide in each vaccine dose, together with topical imiquimod. Germline values: CDR1 SGHTS, CDR2 YDEGEE. This CDR3 region has 14 residues. V gave up 1 base and J gave up 1 base, with 5 bases separating them. Sequencing was performed on PBMCs, taken from a glioma patient whose treatment included an IDH1 peptide vaccine. This rearrangement joins TRBV5-8 to TRBJ2-2; unclear D gene. The receptor's source is a man aged 40-49 years with glioma. The CDR3 here is CASSLYRNTGELFF. In DNA form, the CDR3 reads TGTGCCAGCAGCTTGTACAGGAACACCGGGGAGCTGTTTTTT.